This T cell receptor beta chain was found in a study of patients and donors after allogeneic stem cell transplantation. From the RT-PCR reads, TCRdb called clonotypes with MiXCR, one entry per CDR3 protein. In the table there are some 92,000 distinct CDR3 sequences, roughly 50% of which are singletons. The CDR3 length is 16 residues. V was clipped by 0 bases and J by 4 bases; unmatched bases: 7. Germline CDR1 LGHDT, CDR2 YNNKEL (reference sequence). The TCR originated in a human donor who was either an allogeneic HSCT recipient or a stem cell or donor lymphocyte infusion donor (not recorded which). It is not recorded whose cells these are; they may come from a transplant donor. The chain recombines TRBV3-1 with TRBJ1-1, with 8 nucleotides matching TRBD1. Sequencing was carried out using blood, either unsorted or a sorted T cell fraction (not recorded which). CDR3 bases: TGTGCCAGCAGCCAAGAAATCCAGGGGGCGCCCACTGAAGCTTTCTTT. Translation: CASSQEIQGAPTEAFF. Based on the CDR3 plus reference TRBV3-1 and TRBJ1-1, the full variable domain is DTAVSQTPKYLVTQMGNDKSIKCEQNLGHDTMYWYKQDSKKFLKIMFSYNNKELIINETVPNRFSPKSPDKAHLNLHINSLELGDSAVYFCASSQEIQGAPTEAFFGQGTRLTVV.